The clone carrying this T cell receptor beta chain is a singleton in its sample. The CDR3 extends over 17 amino acids. In germline, CDR1 is KGHSH, CDR2 LQKENI. V was pared by 3 bases and J by 5 bases, with 14 bases of the junction left unmatched. Time point described: blood 2 weeks post-SBRT. Documented treatment: 15 Gy SBRT to primary tumor, nephrectomy 4 weeks later. Sequencing was performed with immunoSEQ multiplex PCR; in TCRdb, only in-frame clones are kept and a portion is missing. The profile shows roughly 120,000 clones, approximately 80% of them singletons. The entry originates in a study of radiation and T cells in renal cell carcinoma.

The source is a woman aged 55-75 years with renal cell carcinoma. The J gene is TRBJ1-2, the V gene TRBV18; 8 nucleotides line up with TRBD1. The material was blood, obtained from a patient whose treatment included radiotherapy and nephrectomy. Written as DNA, the CDR3 is TGTGCCAGCTCACCGACCGATACAGGGGGTGGATGGTATGGCTACACCTTC. Protein product: CASSPTDTGGGWYGYTF.